This entry lists 18 T cell receptor beta chains sequenced from one sample in a study of blood T cells in healthy people across ages. A J-beta primer mix and a sample-barcoded 5' primer were used in a second PCR of about 6 to 12 cycles. In TCRdb, the 5' RACE reads were re-called with MiXCR into one record per CDR3 protein. The sample yields roughly 1,300,000 distinct CDR3 sequences, 55% to 75% seen once. The sequenced sample consisted of blood. These TCRs come from a man aged 18 to 35 in good health.

CDR3 loop: CSAGQTGGRNEQFF. Here the CDR3 DNA reads TGCAGCGCTGGGCAGACAGGGGGCAGGAATGAGCAGTTCTTC. The chain uses TRBV29-1 and TRBJ2-1, with 10 nucleotides matching TRBD1. The CDR3 runs 14 residues. Germline CDR1 is SQVTM and CDR2 is ANQGSEA. The V gene end was trimmed by 7 bases and the J gene end by 7 bases; junction bases not matched to a gene: 10.

V is TRBV20-1 and J is TRBJ1-2; no reliable D call. Germline V lookup: CDR1 DFQATT, CDR2 SNEGSKA (reference sequence). There are 14 residues in the CDR3. Trimming took 0 bases from V and 4 from J, leaving 12 bases between them. CDR3 nucleotide sequence: TGCAGTGCTAGAGACCCCGGATCCGGCTATGGCTACACCTTC. It encodes CSARDPGSGYGYTF.

This rearrangement joins TRBV20-1 to TRBJ2-4; D is unclear. The DNA matches TRBJ2-7 better at its end, which makes the J call doubtful. The CDR3 length is 14 residues. Germline CDR1 and CDR2: DFQATT and SNEGSKA (reference sequence). CDR3 sequence: CSAAPQAAGYEQYF. The CDR3 nucleotides read TGCAGTGCCGCCCCTCAGGCCGCTGGTTACGAGCAGTACTTC.

There are a few counts of this clonotype. DNA of the CDR3: TGTGCCAGCAGTGAAAAGGACACTGAAGCTTTCTTT. This encodes CASSEKDTEAFF. The chain joins TRBV6-1 to TRBJ1-1; unclear D gene. Trimming cost V 2 bases and J 3 bases, with 4 bases left between them. Germline V gives CDR1 MNHNS, CDR2 SASEGT. The CDR3 consists of 12 residues.

In its sample, this clonotype was seen once. Germline and junction disagree at one end, which may indicate a read error. The chain couples TRBV12-3 or TRBV12-4 to TRBJ1-2; TRBD1 aligns across 10 bases. This CDR3 is 18 amino acids long. CDR3 amino acids: CTSSGQGQGRLRGYGYTF. The CDR3, as DNA: TGTACCAGCAGCGGGCAGGGACAGGGGCGGTTGCGAGGCTATGGCTACACCTTC.

The chain joins TRBV20-1 to TRBJ2-7, with D unclear. Germline V gene lookup returns CDR1 DFQATT and CDR2 SNEGSKA (reference sequence). The CDR3 has 11 residues. With 7 bases removed from V and 7 bases from J, the gap between germline ends came to 14 bases. The CDR3 here is CSVLDRAEQYF. The CDR3 DNA reads TGCAGTGTTCTAGATAGAGCAGAGCAGTACTTC.

The rearrangement uses TRBV2 and TRBJ2-3; D might be TRBD2 (5 bases). This CDR3 contains 14 residues. V lost 3 bases and J lost 1, with 8 bases in between. In germline, CDR1 is SNHLY, CDR2 FYNNEI. This CDR3 reads CASSDEGGTDTQYF. CDR3 DNA sequence: TGTGCCAGCAGTGACGAGGGCGGCACAGATACGCAGTATTTT.

This clonotype showed up just a few times. This sequence joins TRBV29-1 and TRBJ1-2; TRBD1 agrees at 11 bases. Germline CDR1 reads SQVTM; CDR2 reads ANQGSEA. With V trimmed by 5 bases and J by 6 bases, 5 bases remained unmatched. CDR3 size: 13 residues. CDR3 loop: CSVWTGGAHGYTF. In nucleotides, the CDR3 is TGCAGCGTTTGGACAGGGGGCGCTCATGGCTACACCTTC.

The CDR3, as DNA: TGTGCCAGCAGTTTGCGATGGGCGAGAACCTACGAGCAGTACTTC. Translation: CASSLRWARTYEQYF. V and J are TRBV6-8 and TRBJ2-7; no firm D call. This CDR3 spans 15 amino acids. The germline gives CDR1 MNHGY, CDR2 SAAAGT. With 4 bases removed from V and 2 bases from J, the gap between germline ends came to 15 bases.

The rearrangement joins TRBV15 to TRBJ2-1; possible D gene TRBD1, 6 bases. The V end was cut by 5 bases, the J end by 7 bases, with 12 bases between. The germline V gene has CDR1 LNHNV and CDR2 YYDKDF (reference sequence). The CDR3 is 13 residues long. CDR3 sequence: CATSARTVNEQFF. The CDR3 DNA sequence: TGTGCCACCAGCGCCCGGACAGTAAATGAGCAGTTCTTC.

This clonotype showed up just once. The chain couples TRBV20-1 to TRBJ1-1; D is uncertain. CDR3 size: 12 residues. Trimming removed 2 bases from V and 0 bases from J, with 4 bases in between. Germline CDR1 reads DFQATT; CDR2 reads SNEGSKA (reference sequence). CDR3 nucleotide sequence: TGCAGTGCTAGAACGGTGAACACTGAAGCTTTCTTT. It encodes CSARTVNTEAFF.

The chain combines TRBV10-3 with TRBJ2-5; D is unresolved. The germline CDR1 and CDR2 sequences are ENHRY and SYGVKD. CDR3 length: 16 amino acids. The germline V and J ends were trimmed by 4 bases and 1 base, with 16 bases remaining between them. CDR3 loop: CAISVKGPRPQETQYF. The DNA for the CDR3 is TGTGCCATCAGTGTTAAAGGTCCGCGCCCCCAAGAGACCCAGTACTTC.

The V and J genes are TRBV7-2 and TRBJ2-5; 7 bases agree with TRBD2. The germline V gene encodes CDR1 SGHTA and CDR2 FQGNSA. This CDR3 comprises 13 residues. J lost 4 bases, V lost 5 bases, and 4 bases had no gene match. CDR3 in amino acids: CASSRQRGETQYF. The CDR3, as DNA: TGTGCCAGCAGCAGACAGCGGGGAGAGACCCAGTACTTC.

This clonotype occurred a few times. The V gene is TRBV7-8, the J gene TRBJ2-3; 11 positions agree with TRBD1. The CDR3 is 15 amino acids. Germline trimming cut 5 bases from V and 4 bases from J; bases unmatched to any gene: 5. CDR1 and CDR2 from the germline V gene are SGHVS and FQNEAQ. The CDR3 is CASSTRTGGSDTQYF. CDR3 bases: TGTGCCAGCAGCACCCGGACAGGGGGCTCAGATACGCAGTATTTT.

This clonotype was seen a few times. The rearrangement uses TRBV29-1 and TRBJ2-1, with D possibly being TRBD1 (7 bases). With 4 bases removed from V and 3 bases from J, the gap between germline ends came to 10 bases. This CDR3 is 13 amino acids long. CDR1 SQVTM and CDR2 ANQGSEA come from the germline V gene. DNA of the CDR3: TGCAGCGTTGGACAGGGAGGCTACAATGAGCAGTTCTTC. This codes for CSVGQGGYNEQFF.

Concerning this clonotype itself: A much larger clone is a single base away; this may be a read error. CDR3 sequence reads: CASSPWLGGSGYTF. In nucleotides, the CDR3 is TGCGCCAGCAGCCCTTGGTTGGGGGGAAGCGGCTACACCTTC. The rearrangement joins TRBV10-1 to TRBJ1-2; D might be TRBD1 (5 bases). The V gene's germline CDR1 is WNHNN and CDR2 SYGVQD (reference sequence). This CDR3 comprises 14 residues. Trimming left V 6 bases short and J 8 bases short, with 19 bases between.

The V call is TRBV30, the J call TRBJ2-4; either TRBD1 or TRBD2 may fit D (5 bases each). The V gene lost 3 bases and the J gene lost 2 bases, with 14 bases spanning the gap. Germline values: CDR1 GTSNPN, CDR2 SVGIG (reference sequence). The CDR3 contains 15 residues. CDR3 in amino acids: CAWRRGGRTKNIQYF. Here the CDR3 DNA reads TGTGCCTGGAGGAGGGGTGGGAGAACCAAAAACATTCAGTACTTC.

CDR3 residues: CASSEEYNEQFF. CDR3 DNA sequence: TGTGCCAGCAGTGAAGAGTACAATGAGCAGTTCTTC. The chain links TRBV2 to TRBJ2-1; D gene unclear. This CDR3 region has 12 residues. V lost 1 base, J lost 4 bases, and 2 bases lay in between. From germline, CDR1 is SNHLY and CDR2 FYNNEI.